This T cell receptor beta chain appears in the sequencing data of a study of CD8 T cells in ankylosing spondylitis. Study-level results: Disease-linked clones bore a CD8+ phenotype and were relatively rare in peripheral blood.

This clonotype has more than one count but fewer than ten. The antigen is undetermined. V shed 5 bases, J shed 4 bases, and the junction held 3 bases outside the gene matches. Germline CDR1 and CDR2: MNHNY and SVGAGI (reference sequence). There are 14 residues in the CDR3. TCRdb re-derived calls from the 5' RACE reads in MiXCR, one entry per CDR3 protein. The sample holds about 27,000 distinct CDR3 sequences, roughly 8.6% seen once. V usage is TRBV6-6 and J usage is TRBJ1-5, with 9 bases matching TRBD1. The receptor was isolated from a male donor with ankylosing spondylitis or in good health (not recorded which). Sequences were obtained from blood. The CDR3 is CASSKQGANQPQHF. CDR3 DNA: TGTGCCAGCAGTAAACAGGGGGCTAATCAGCCCCAGCATTTT.